This is a list of T cell receptor beta chains from one sample in a study of T cell repertoires in cytomegalovirus infection. No cognate antigen is known for these TCRs. Each CDR3 protein gets one entry after TCRdb re-called the reads with MiXCR. The table lists a few hundred thousand distinct CDR3 sequences, 40% to 50% of them singletons. The starting material was cultured PBMCs, obtained from culture after CMV antigen stimulation. These receptors originate from a human donor in good health (CMV status not recorded). Some clones in this sample may be carry-over from other donors' samples. Each CDR3 is given with its conserved first and last residue. The order of the fields is V gene, D gene, CDR3 length, J gene, clone size, CDR3 protein, CDR3 DNA. D genes are given only for firm matches. Clone sizes are given selectively: once, few, many, or a class where the clone is expanded.

>TRBV5-4|NA|15|TRBJ2-7|NA
CASSLGGRDGYEQYF
TGTGCCAGCAGCTTGGGGGGCCGGGACGGCTACGAGCAGTACTTC
>TRBV7-9|NA|13|TRBJ1-4|NA
CASSLTDSEKLFF
TGTGCCAGCAGCTTAACGGACAGTGAAAAACTGTTTTTT
>TRBV11-2|NA|16|TRBJ2-3|NA
CASTPSRGRSTDTQYF
TGTGCCAGCACCCCCAGCAGGGGCCGGAGCACAGATACGCAGTATTTT
>TRBV7-2|NA|13|TRBJ2-1|NA
CASSLEMLNEQFF
TGTGCCAGCAGCTTAGAAATGCTGAATGAGCAGTTCTTC
>TRBV6-5|NA|15|TRBJ1-5|few
CASSRVAAGNQPQHF
TGTGCCAGCAGTCGCGTCGCTGCCGGGAATCAGCCCCAGCATTTT
>TRBV4-3|NA|17|TRBJ2-1|few
CASSQQTYPQGYNEQFF
TGCGCCAGCAGCCAACAAACCTACCCCCAGGGCTACAATGAGCAGTTCTTC
>TRBV7-9|NA|16|TRBJ2-1|few
CASSLIPGTFYGEQFF
TGTGCCAGCAGCTTAATACCCGGGACTTTTTACGGTGAGCAGTTCTTC
>TRBV7-6|TRBD2|16|TRBJ2-5|few
CASSLMGGGAGETQYF
TGTGCCAGCAGCTTAATGGGCGGGGGGGCCGGAGAGACCCAGTACTTC
>TRBV4-3|NA|16|TRBJ1-2|few
CASSQDSDRRNNGYTF
TGCGCCAGCAGCCAAGATTCCGACAGGAGAAATAATGGCTACACCTTC
>TRBV2|NA|15|TRBJ1-6|NA
CASRATGARASPLHF
TGTGCCAGCAGGGCCACGGGGGCGCGGGCTTCACCCCTCCACTTT